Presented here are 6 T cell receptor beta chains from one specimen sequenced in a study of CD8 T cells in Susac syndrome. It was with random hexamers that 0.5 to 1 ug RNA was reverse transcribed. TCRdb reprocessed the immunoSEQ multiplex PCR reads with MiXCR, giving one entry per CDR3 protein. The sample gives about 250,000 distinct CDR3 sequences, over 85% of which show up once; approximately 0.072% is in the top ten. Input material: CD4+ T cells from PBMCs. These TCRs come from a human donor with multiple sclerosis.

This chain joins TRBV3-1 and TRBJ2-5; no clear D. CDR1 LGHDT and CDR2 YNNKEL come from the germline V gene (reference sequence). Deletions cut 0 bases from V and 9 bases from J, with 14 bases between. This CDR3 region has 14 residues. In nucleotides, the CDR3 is TGTGCCAGCAGCCAAGATCCTATTGCCAGATCCCAGTACTTC. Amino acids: CASSQDPIARSQYF.

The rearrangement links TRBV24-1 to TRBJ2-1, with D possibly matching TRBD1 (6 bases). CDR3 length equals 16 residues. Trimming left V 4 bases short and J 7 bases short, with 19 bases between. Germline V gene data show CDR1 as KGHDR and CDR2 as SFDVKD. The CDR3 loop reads CATSDVGQAQWNEQFF. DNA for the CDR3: TGTGCCACCAGTGACGTGGGACAAGCCCAATGGAATGAGCAGTTCTTC.

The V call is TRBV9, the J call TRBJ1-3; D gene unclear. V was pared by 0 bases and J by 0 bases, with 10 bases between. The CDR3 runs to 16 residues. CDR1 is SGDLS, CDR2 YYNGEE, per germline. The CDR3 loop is CASSVDPGNSGNTIYF. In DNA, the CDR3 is TGTGCCAGCAGCGTAGACCCCGGTAACTCTGGAAACACCATATATTTT.

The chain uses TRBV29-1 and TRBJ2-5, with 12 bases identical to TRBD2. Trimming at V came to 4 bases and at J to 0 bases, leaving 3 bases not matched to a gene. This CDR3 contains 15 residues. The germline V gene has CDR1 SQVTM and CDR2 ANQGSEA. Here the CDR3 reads CSVGTSGMYQETQYF. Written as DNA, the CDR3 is TGCAGCGTTGGGACTAGCGGGATGTACCAAGAGACCCAGTACTTC.

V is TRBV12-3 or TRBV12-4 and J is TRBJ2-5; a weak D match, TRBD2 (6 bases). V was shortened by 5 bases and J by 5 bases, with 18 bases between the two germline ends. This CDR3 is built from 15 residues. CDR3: CASSLGDSWAETQYF. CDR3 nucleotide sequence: TGTGCCAGCAGTCTGGGGGACTCATGGGCGGAGACCCAGTACTTC.

The CDR3 sequence: CASSPGTGNGYTF. CDR3 nucleotides: TGTGCCAGCAGTCCCGGGACAGGGAATGGCTACACCTTC. The genes are TRBV2 and TRBJ1-2; 9 bases fit TRBD1. The CDR3 is made up of 13 amino acids. Germline V lookup: CDR1 SNHLY, CDR2 FYNNEI. J lost 6 bases, V lost 5 bases, and 4 bases had no gene match.